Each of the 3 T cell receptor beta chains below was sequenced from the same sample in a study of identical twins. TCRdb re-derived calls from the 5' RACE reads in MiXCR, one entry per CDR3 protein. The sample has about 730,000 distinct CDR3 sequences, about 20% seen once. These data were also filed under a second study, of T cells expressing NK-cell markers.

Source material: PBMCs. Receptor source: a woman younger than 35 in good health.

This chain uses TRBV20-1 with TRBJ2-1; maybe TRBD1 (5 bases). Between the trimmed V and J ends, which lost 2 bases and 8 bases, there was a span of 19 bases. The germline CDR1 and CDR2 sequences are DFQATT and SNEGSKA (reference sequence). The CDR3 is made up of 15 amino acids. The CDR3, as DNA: TGCAGTGCTAGAAGGGGCAGCGCCAACCGCGATGAGCAGTTCTTC. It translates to CSARRGSANRDEQFF.

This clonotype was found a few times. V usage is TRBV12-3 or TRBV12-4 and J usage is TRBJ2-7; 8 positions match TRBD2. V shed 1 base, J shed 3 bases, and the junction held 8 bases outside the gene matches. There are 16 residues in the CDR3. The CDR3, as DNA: TGTGCCAGCAGTTTAGTAGCCAGCGGGAGTCGCTACGAGCAGTACTTC. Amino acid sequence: CASSLVASGSRYEQYF.

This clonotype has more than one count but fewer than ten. The CDR3 DNA reads TGCAGTGCTAGAGGGGAGGGAGGTATGACAGATACGCAGTATTTT. Translated, it gives CSARGEGGMTDTQYF. This chain connects TRBV20-1 to TRBJ2-3; 7 positions match TRBD2. CDR1 DFQATT and CDR2 SNEGSKA come from the germline V gene (reference sequence). With V trimmed by 1 base and J by 3 bases, 7 bases remained unmatched. This CDR3 is 15 amino acids long.